Presented here are 25 T cell receptor beta chains from one specimen sequenced in a study of lymphopenia after photon versus proton radiotherapy. Here immunoSEQ multiplex PCR was the method, and the copy in TCRdb shows in-frame clones only, minus some. The sample includes about 70,000 clones, around 93% seen only once; the top ten take over 2%. The input for sequencing was peripheral blood, taken from a patient treated with photon-based radiotherapy. The source is a middle-aged woman with cholangiocarcinoma.

This sequence joins TRBV10-3 and TRBJ1-2, with TRBD1 identical over 11 bases. Germline V gives CDR1 ENHRY, CDR2 SYGVKD. Unmatched junction bases numbered 15, after V lost 3 bases and J lost 3 bases. The CDR3 covers 19 residues. In DNA form, the CDR3 reads TGTGCCATCAGTGATAAGGCCCTCGGGACAGGGGGAAGACACTATGGCTACACCTTC. The encoded protein is CAISDKALGTGGRHYGYTF.

This chain connects TRBV5-1 to TRBJ2-6; tentative D call: TRBD1 (6 bases). CDR3 size: 16 residues. Germline V gene sequence: CDR1 SGHRS, CDR2 YFSETQ. V was pared by 0 bases and J by 0 bases, with 7 bases between. The CDR3 loop is CASSLDRDSGANVLTF. The CDR3 region has the DNA TGCGCCAGCAGCTTGGACAGGGACTCTGGGGCCAACGTCCTGACTTTC.

The rearrangement links TRBV7-9 to TRBJ1-1; no definite D call. V lost 2 bases and J lost 0, with 16 bases in between. Germline CDR1 and CDR2: SEHNR and FQNEAQ (reference sequence). The CDR3 is made up of 17 amino acids. CDR3 sequence: CASSLRGNSPMNTEAFF. In DNA form, the CDR3 reads TGTGCCAGCAGCTTACGAGGGAATTCCCCTATGAACACTGAAGCTTTCTTT.

V gene TRBV7-3 combines with J gene TRBJ1-1; possibly TRBD1 for D (5 bases). V was cut by 5 bases and J by 2 bases, with 24 bases left in between. Germline CDR1 SGHTA, CDR2 FQGTGA. The CDR3 is made up of 18 amino acids. The CDR3 sequence: CASSRRSSPGTDNTEAFF. CDR3 DNA: TGTGCCAGCAGCCGTCGATCCTCGCCAGGGACGGATAACACTGAAGCTTTCTTT.

The V call is TRBV6-5, the J call TRBJ1-5, with D tentatively TRBD1 (6 bases). The germline CDR1 and CDR2 sequences are MNHEY and SVGAGI. V gave up 7 bases and J gave up 4 bases, with 11 bases separating them. The CDR3 consists of 13 residues. The CDR3 region is CASKSQGNQPQHF. In nucleotides, the CDR3 is TGTGCCAGCAAGTCACAGGGAAATCAGCCCCAGCATTTT.

The gene calls are TRBV6-5 and TRBJ1-5; D ambiguous. Germline V gene lookup returns CDR1 MNHEY and CDR2 SVGAGI. V was clipped by 6 bases and J by 3 bases, with 12 bases between them. The CDR3 extends over 14 amino acids. CDR3 DNA: TGTGCCAGCAGCCCGGGAATTCTCAATCAGCCCCAGCATTTT. It codes for CASSPGILNQPQHF.

The chain links TRBV19 to TRBJ2-1; 7 nucleotides line up with TRBD1. V lost 2 bases, J lost 5 bases, and 3 bases stayed unmatched. Germline lookup yields CDR1 LNHDA and CDR2 SQIVND (reference sequence). CDR3 length equals 14 residues. Written as DNA, the CDR3 is TGTGCCAGTAGTATATGGGACAGCGACAATGAGCAGTTCTTC. It translates to CASSIWDSDNEQFF.

The chain joins TRBV4-2 to TRBJ1-6; no definite D call. V dropped 1 base and J dropped 2 bases, with 6 bases sitting between them. Germline V CDR1 and CDR2: LGHNA, YNFKEQ. CDR3 size: 15 residues. In nucleotides, the CDR3 is TGTGCCAGCAGCCAAGTTGGAACCTATAATTCACCCCTCCACTTT. Its translation: CASSQVGTYNSPLHF.

The chain couples TRBV7-2 to TRBJ2-1; 7 bases match TRBD2. CDR1 and CDR2 (germline): SGHTA, FQGNSA. The CDR3 has 16 residues. Trimming at V came to 5 bases and at J to 2 bases, leaving 9 bases not matched to a gene. The CDR3 region has the DNA TGTGCCAGCAGCCTCCTCCCTAGCGGTACCTACAATGAGCAGTTCTTC. Protein product: CASSLLPSGTYNEQFF. Filled out from reference TRBV7-2 and TRBJ2-1, the complete variable domain reads GAGVSQSPSNKVTEKGKDVELRCDPISGHTALYWYRQSLGQGLEFLIYFQGNSAPDKSGLPSDRFSAERTGGSVSTLTIQRTQQEDSAVYLCASSLLPSGTYNEQFFGPGTRLTVL.

This clone has only one observation. The rearrangement joins TRBV6-5 to TRBJ1-1, with unresolved D. The germline V gene has CDR1 MNHEY and CDR2 SVGAGI. The CDR3 consists of 14 residues. Trimming pared 0 bases from V and 1 base from J, leaving 6 bases between. The DNA of the CDR3 is TGTGCCAGCAGTTACTCGTATAGGAACACTGAAGCTTTCTTT. Its translation: CASSYSYRNTEAFF.

This clone has a single count. This chain connects TRBV19 to TRBJ1-5; D is ambiguous. CDR1 and CDR2 (germline): LNHDA, SQIVND (reference sequence). The length of the CDR3 is 13 residues. Trimming shortened V by 8 bases and J by 8 bases, and 16 bases separated the two germline ends. In DNA form, the CDR3 reads TGTGCCAGTTCCCAGGTTCGTAGGGAGCCCCAGCATTTT. This encodes CASSQVRREPQHF. The full variable domain, completed using reference TRBV19 and TRBJ1-5, is DGGITQSPKYLFRKEGQNVTLSCEQNLNHDAMYWYRQDPGQGLRLIYYSQIVNDFQKGDIAEGYSVSREKKESFPLTVTSAQKNPTAFYLCASSQVRREPQHFGDGTRLSIL.

V and J are TRBV30 and TRBJ1-5; 8 bases fit TRBD1. The CDR3 extends over 14 amino acids. The germline V gene has CDR1 GTSNPN and CDR2 SVGIG (reference sequence). The junction had 4 bases not matched to a gene; V was cut back by 4 bases and J by 2 bases. CDR3 residues: CAWTEGQGNQPQHF. CDR3 coding DNA: TGTGCCTGGACCGAGGGACAGGGCAATCAGCCCCAGCATTTT. Full variable domain (rest looked up from reference TRBV30 and TRBJ1-5): SQTIHQWPATLVQPVGSPLSLECTVEGTSNPNLYWYRQAAGRGLQLLFYSVGIGQISSEVPQNLSASRPQDRQFILSSKKLLLSDSGFYLCAWTEGQGNQPQHFGDGTRLSIL.

The V and J genes are TRBV28 and TRBJ2-7; TRBD1 aligns across 8 bases. CDR1 is MDHEN and CDR2 is SYDVKM in the germline V gene. This CDR3 is built from 13 residues. V shed 3 bases, J shed 4 bases, and the junction held 2 bases outside the gene matches. The CDR3 protein is CASSLDREYEQYF. The CDR3 DNA follows: TGTGCCAGCAGTTTGGACAGGGAGTACGAGCAGTACTTC.

The chain combines TRBV7-2 with TRBJ2-7, with TRBD2 matching over 13 bases. Germline CDR1 and CDR2: SGHTA and FQGNSA. The V gene end was trimmed by 5 bases and the J gene end by 4 bases; junction bases not matched to a gene: 8. The CDR3 sequence is 16 residues long. The CDR3 is CASSPGTSGIRYEQYF. The CDR3 bases are TGTGCCAGCAGCCCGGGGACTAGCGGGATCCGGTACGAGCAGTACTTC.

The DNA of the CDR3 is TGTGCCAGCAGCTCTCCCTCCGCGGGCGCTGAAGCTTTCTTT. Protein: CASSSPSAGAEAFF. The rearrangement joins TRBV7-2 to TRBJ1-1; D is unclear. Germline V gene lookup returns CDR1 SGHTA and CDR2 FQGNSA. The V end was cut by 4 bases, the J end by 6 bases, with 15 bases between. The CDR3 is 14 residues long. Full variable domain (rest looked up from reference TRBV7-2 and TRBJ1-1): GAGVSQSPSNKVTEKGKDVELRCDPISGHTALYWYRQSLGQGLEFLIYFQGNSAPDKSGLPSDRFSAERTGGSVSTLTIQRTQQEDSAVYLCASSSPSAGAEAFFGQGTRLTVV.

The chain's CDR3 is CASAQPASGQDTQYF. DNA for the CDR3: TGTGCCAGCGCTCAGCCAGCTAGCGGGCAAGATACGCAGTATTTT. The V call is TRBV6-1, the J call TRBJ2-3; 8 bases align to TRBD2. The CDR3 has 15 residues. Germline V gene lookup returns CDR1 MNHNS and CDR2 SASEGT. V trimming: 8 bases; J trimming: 5 bases; junction bases outside the gene matches: 12.

This chain links TRBV7-2 with TRBJ1-3, with a possible D match to TRBD1 (6 bases). V lost 5 bases to trimming and J lost 0 bases, with 14 bases between them. Germline V gene sequence: CDR1 SGHTA, CDR2 FQGNSA. This CDR3 has 16 amino acids. The CDR3 bases are TGTGCCAGCAGCATTCCACAGGGTAGCTCTGGAAACACCATATATTTT. It translates to CASSIPQGSSGNTIYF.

This chain connects TRBV19 to TRBJ1-1, with 7 bases identical to TRBD1. Germline V gene data show CDR1 as LNHDA and CDR2 as SQIVND (reference sequence). The ends lost 7 bases at V and 1 base at J; junction bases unmatched: 12. The CDR3 is 16 residues long. CDR3 bases: TGTGCCAGTATAGGAGGGGGCGCGGGGCGGAACACTGAAGCTTTCTTT. Residues: CASIGGGAGRNTEAFF.

This clone came up once. The V call is TRBV5-1, the J call TRBJ1-2; 10 bases are shared with TRBD1. The CDR3 extends over 15 amino acids. V lost 4 bases and J lost 3; bases outside the gene matches: 6. The V gene's germline CDR1 is SGHRS and CDR2 YFSETQ. The CDR3 bases are TGCGCCAGCAGCGACACCGGGACAGGGGACTATGGCTACACCTTC. Its protein product is CASSDTGTGDYGYTF. Full variable domain (missing parts from reference TRBV5-1 and TRBJ1-2): KAGVTQTPRYLIKTRGQQVTLSCSPISGHRSVSWYQQTPGQGLQFLFEYFSETQRNKGNFPGRFSGRQFSNSRSEMNVSTLELGDSALYLCASSDTGTGDYGYTFGSGTRLTVV.

This chain connects TRBV28 to TRBJ2-2; TRBD1 might be the D (5 bases). The CDR3 length is 14 residues. Trimming pared 2 bases from V and 8 bases from J, leaving 12 bases between. The V gene's germline CDR1 is MDHEN and CDR2 SYDVKM. Here the CDR3 reads CASSLMQGGGELFF. DNA of the CDR3: TGTGCCAGCAGTTTAATGCAGGGTGGAGGGGAGCTGTTTTTT.

Only a few counts were recorded for this clone. The chain links TRBV5-1 to TRBJ2-7; a possible D gene is TRBD2 (6 bases). This CDR3 is 15 amino acids long. V lost 4 bases to trimming and J lost 6 bases, with 20 bases between them. In germline, CDR1 is SGHRS, CDR2 YFSETQ. The CDR3 spells CASSPEGTGGAEQYF. The CDR3 DNA reads as TGCGCCAGCAGCCCGGAGGGAACAGGAGGGGCCGAGCAGTACTTC.

V gene TRBV29-1 combines with J gene TRBJ2-1; TRBD1 aligns across 7 bases. The CDR3 has 14 residues. V lost 6 bases and J lost 5; bases outside the gene matches: 10. In germline, CDR1 is SQVTM, CDR2 ANQGSEA. CDR3 amino acids: CSVPPGQTNNEQFF. The CDR3, as DNA: TGCAGCGTGCCTCCGGGACAGACTAACAATGAGCAGTTCTTC.

J is TRBJ2-7 and V is TRBV6-5; 7 positions agree with TRBD1. The CDR3 totals 14 residues. Germline V gene data show CDR1 as MNHEY and CDR2 as SVGAGI. V was pared by 2 bases and J by 4 bases, with 5 bases of the junction left unmatched. The CDR3 bases are TGTGCCAGCAGTTACAGAGGCAGGGGGTACGAGCAGTACTTC. Its translation: CASSYRGRGYEQYF.

CDR3 amino acids: CASSSSGLEGEQFF. The CDR3 nucleotides are TGTGCCAGCAGTAGTAGTGGTTTGGAGGGGGAGCAGTTCTTC. The chain combines TRBV6-4 with TRBJ2-1, with D perhaps TRBD2 (6 bases). CDR1 and CDR2 from the germline V gene are MRHNA and SNTAGT. V was pared by 5 bases and J by 10 bases, with 18 bases between. CDR3 size: 14 residues.

The V gene is TRBV9, the J gene TRBJ1-6, with a weak D call TRBD1 (5 bases). The germline V and J ends were trimmed by 3 bases and 7 bases, with 14 bases remaining between them. Per germline, CDR1 SGDLS and CDR2 YYNGEE. This CDR3 is built from 15 residues. CDR3 DNA sequence: TGTGCCAGCAGCGAGGTAATGGGACCAAATTCACCCCTCCACTTT. It translates to CASSEVMGPNSPLHF. The entire variable domain, with the rest obtained from reference TRBV9 and TRBJ1-6, is as follows: DSGVTQTPKHLITATGQRVTLRCSPRSGDLSVYWYQQSLDQGLQFLIQYYNGEERAKGNILERFSAQQFPDLHSELNLSSLELGDSALYFCASSEVMGPNSPLHFGNGTRLTVT.